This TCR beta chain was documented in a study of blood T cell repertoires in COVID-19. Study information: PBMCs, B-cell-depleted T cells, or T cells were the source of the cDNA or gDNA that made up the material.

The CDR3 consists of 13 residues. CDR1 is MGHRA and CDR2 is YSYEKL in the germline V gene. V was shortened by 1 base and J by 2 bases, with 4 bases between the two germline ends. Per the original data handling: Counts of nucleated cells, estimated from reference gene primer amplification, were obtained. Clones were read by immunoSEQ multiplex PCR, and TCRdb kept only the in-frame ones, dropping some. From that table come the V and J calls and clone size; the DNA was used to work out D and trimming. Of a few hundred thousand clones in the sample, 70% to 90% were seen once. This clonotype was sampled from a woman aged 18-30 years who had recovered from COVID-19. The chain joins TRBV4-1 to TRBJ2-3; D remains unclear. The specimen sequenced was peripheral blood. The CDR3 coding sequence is TGCGCCAGCAGCCAAGTACTCACAGATACGCAGTATTTT. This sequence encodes CASSQVLTDTQYF.